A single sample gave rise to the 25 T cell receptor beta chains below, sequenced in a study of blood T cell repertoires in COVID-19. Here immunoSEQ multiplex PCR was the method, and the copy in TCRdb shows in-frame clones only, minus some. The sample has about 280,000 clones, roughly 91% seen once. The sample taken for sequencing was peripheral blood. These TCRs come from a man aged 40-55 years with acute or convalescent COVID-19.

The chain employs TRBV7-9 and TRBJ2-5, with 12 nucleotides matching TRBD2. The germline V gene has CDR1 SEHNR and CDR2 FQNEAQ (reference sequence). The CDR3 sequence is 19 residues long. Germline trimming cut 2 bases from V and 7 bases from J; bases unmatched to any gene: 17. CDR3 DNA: TGTGCCAGCAGCTTACAAAGGACTAGCGGGACTGGGGTTGGGTGGACCCAGTACTTC. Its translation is CASSLQRTSGTGVGWTQYF.

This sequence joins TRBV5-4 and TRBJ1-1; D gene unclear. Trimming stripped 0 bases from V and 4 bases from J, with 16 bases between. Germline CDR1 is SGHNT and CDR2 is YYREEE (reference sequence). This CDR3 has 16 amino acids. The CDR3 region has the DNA TGTGCCAGCAGCTTGGGGGCACCGGGGTTTAGCACTGAAGCTTTCTTT. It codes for CASSLGAPGFSTEAFF. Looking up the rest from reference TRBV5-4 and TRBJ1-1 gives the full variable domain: ETGVTQSPTHLIKTRGQQVTLRCSSQSGHNTVSWYQQALGQGPQFIFQYYREEENGRGNFPPRFSGLQFPNYSSELNVNALELDDSALYLCASSLGAPGFSTEAFFGQGTRLTVV.

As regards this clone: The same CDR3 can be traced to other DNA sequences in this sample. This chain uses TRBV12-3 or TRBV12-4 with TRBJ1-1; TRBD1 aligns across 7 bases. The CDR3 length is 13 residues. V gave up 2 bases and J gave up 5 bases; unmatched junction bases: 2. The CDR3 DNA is TGTGCCAGCAGTTTACAGGGGGGAACTGAAGCTTTCTTT. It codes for CASSLQGGTEAFF.

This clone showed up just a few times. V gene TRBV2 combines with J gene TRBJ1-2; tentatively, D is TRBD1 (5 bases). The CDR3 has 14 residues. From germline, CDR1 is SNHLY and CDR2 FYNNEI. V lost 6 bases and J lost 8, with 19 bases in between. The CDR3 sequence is CASRRNTGAGGYTF. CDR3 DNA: TGTGCCAGCAGGAGGAATACAGGTGCAGGGGGCTACACCTTC.

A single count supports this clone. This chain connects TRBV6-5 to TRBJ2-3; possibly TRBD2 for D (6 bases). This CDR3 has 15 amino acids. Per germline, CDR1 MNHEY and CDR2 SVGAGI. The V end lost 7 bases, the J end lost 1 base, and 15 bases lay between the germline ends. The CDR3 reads CASKRQPGGTDTQYF. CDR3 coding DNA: TGTGCCAGCAAAAGACAGCCGGGAGGCACAGATACGCAGTATTTT.

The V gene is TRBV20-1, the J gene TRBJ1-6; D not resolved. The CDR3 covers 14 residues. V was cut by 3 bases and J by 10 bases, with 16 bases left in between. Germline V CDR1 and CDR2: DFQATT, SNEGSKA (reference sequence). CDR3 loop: CSASKVAEGSPLHF. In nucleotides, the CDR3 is TGCAGTGCTAGTAAAGTGGCAGAGGGATCACCCCTCCACTTT.

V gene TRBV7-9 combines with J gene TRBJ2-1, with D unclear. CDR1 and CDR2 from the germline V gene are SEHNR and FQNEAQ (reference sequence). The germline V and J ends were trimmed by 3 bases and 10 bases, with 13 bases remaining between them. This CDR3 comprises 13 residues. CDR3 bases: TGTGCCAGCAGCTTTACAGCCCAATCCGAGCAGTTCTTC. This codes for CASSFTAQSEQFF.

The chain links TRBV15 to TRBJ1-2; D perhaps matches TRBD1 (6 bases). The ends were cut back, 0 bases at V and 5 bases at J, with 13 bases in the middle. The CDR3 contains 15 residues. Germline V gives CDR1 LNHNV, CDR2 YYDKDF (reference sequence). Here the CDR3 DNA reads TGTGCCACCAGCAGAGATAGGGGGGGACCTTATGGCTACACCTTC. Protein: CATSRDRGGPYGYTF.

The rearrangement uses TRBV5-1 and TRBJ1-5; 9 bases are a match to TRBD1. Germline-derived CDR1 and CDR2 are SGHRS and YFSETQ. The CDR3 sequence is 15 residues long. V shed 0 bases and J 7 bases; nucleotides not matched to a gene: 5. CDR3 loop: CASSLEGQGYQPQHF. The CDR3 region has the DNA TGCGCCAGCAGCTTGGAAGGACAGGGGTACCAGCCCCAGCATTTT.

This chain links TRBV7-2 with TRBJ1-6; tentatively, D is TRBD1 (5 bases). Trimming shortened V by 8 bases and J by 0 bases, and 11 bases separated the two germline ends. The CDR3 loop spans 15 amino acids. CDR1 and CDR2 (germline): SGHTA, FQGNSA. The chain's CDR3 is CASGGDGSYNSPLHF. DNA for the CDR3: TGTGCCAGCGGAGGGGATGGCTCCTATAATTCACCCCTCCACTTT.

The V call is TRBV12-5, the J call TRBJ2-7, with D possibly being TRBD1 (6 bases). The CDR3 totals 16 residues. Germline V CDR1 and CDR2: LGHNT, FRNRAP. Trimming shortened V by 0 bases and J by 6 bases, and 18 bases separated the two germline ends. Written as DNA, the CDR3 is TGTGCTAGTGGTTTGGTTGATAGGGACATTCGTTCCGAGCAGTACTTC. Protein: CASGLVDRDIRSEQYF. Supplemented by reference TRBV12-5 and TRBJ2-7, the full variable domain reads DARVTQTPRHKVTEMGQEVTMRCQPILGHNTVFWYRQTMMQGLELLAYFRNRAPLDDSGMPKDRFSAEMPDATLATLKIQPSEPRDSAVYFCASGLVDRDIRSEQYFGPGTRLTVT.

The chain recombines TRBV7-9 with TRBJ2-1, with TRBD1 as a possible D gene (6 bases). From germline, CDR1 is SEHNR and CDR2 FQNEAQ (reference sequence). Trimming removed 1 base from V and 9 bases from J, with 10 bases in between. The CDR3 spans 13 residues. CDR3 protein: CASSLGTAFEQFF. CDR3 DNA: TGTGCCAGCAGCTTAGGGACAGCCTTTGAGCAGTTCTTC.

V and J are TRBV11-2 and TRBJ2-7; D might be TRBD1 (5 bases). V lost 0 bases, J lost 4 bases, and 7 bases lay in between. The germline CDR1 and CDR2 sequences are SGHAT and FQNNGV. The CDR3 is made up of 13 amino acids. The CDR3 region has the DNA TGTGCCAGCAGCTTAGACAGGGTTTACGAGCAGTACTTC. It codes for CASSLDRVYEQYF.

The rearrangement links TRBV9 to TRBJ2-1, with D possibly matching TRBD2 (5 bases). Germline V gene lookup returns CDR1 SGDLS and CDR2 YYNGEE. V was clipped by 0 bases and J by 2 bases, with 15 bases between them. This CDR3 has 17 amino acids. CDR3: CASSVAPAGQTYNEQFF. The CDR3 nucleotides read TGTGCCAGCAGCGTAGCCCCCGCGGGCCAGACCTACAATGAGCAGTTCTTC.

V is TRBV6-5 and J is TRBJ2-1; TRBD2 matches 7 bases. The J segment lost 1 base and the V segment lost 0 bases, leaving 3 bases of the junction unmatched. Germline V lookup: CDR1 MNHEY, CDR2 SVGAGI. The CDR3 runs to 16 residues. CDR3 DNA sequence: TGTGCCAGCAGTTACTCGGGGGGGGTATCCTACAATGAGCAGTTCTTC. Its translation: CASSYSGGVSYNEQFF.

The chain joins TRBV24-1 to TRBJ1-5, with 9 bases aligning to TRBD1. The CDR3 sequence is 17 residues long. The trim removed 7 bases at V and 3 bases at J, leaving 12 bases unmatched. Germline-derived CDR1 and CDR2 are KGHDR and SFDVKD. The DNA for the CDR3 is TGTGCCACCAGGGTCACAGGGGGCATGGGAGTCAATCAGCCCCAGCATTTT. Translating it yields CATRVTGGMGVNQPQHF.

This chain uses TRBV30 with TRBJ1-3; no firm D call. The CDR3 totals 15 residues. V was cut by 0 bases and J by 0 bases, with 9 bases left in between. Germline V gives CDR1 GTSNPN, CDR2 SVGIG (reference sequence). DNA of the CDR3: TGTGCCTGGAGTGTATGGAGTAGCTCTGGAAACACCATATATTTT. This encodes CAWSVWSSSGNTIYF. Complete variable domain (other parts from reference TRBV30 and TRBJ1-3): SQTIHQWPATLVQPVGSPLSLECTVEGTSNPNLYWYRQAAGRGLQLLFYSVGIGQISSEVPQNLSASRPQDRQFILSSKKLLLSDSGFYLCAWSVWSSSGNTIYFGEGSWLTVV.

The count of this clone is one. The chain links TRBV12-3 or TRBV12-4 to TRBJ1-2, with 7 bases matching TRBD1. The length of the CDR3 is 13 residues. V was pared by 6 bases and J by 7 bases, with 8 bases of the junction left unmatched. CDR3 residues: CASSPPTGLGYTF. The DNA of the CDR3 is TGTGCCAGCAGCCCCCCGACAGGGCTTGGCTACACCTTC.

The CDR3 reads CASSGSSGANVLTF. The CDR3 nucleotides are TGTGCCAGCAGCGGCTCCTCTGGGGCCAACGTCCTGACTTTC. The chain has TRBV7-8 and TRBJ2-6; unclear D gene. V was trimmed by 5 bases and J by 0 bases, leaving 5 bases between them. The CDR3 contains 14 residues. CDR1 SGHVS and CDR2 FQNEAQ come from the germline V gene.

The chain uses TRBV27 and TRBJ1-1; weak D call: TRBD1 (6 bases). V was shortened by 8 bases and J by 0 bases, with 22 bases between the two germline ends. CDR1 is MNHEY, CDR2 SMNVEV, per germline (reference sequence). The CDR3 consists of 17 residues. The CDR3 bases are TGTGCCAGCTCTCGCTCGGGGTGGGGGCATATGAACACTGAAGCTTTCTTT. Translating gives CASSRSGWGHMNTEAFF.

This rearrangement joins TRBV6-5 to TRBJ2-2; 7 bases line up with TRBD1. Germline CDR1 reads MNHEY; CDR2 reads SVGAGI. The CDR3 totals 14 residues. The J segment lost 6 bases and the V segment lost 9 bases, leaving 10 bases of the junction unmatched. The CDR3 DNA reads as TGTGCCAGTACCGCGACAGGGCGAGCCGGGGAGCTGTTTTTT. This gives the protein CASTATGRAGELFF.

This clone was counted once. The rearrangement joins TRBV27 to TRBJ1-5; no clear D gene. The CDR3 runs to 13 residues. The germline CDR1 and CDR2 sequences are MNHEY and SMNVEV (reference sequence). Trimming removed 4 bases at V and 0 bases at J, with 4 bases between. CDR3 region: CASSYNSNQPQHF. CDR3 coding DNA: TGTGCCAGCAGTTACAATAGCAATCAGCCCCAGCATTTT.

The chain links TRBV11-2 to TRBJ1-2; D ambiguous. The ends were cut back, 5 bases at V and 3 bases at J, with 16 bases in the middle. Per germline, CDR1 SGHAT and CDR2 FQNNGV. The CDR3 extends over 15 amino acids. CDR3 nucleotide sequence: TGTGCCAGCAGCCAGGTTGGACTGTATGACTATGGCTACACCTTC. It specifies CASSQVGLYDYGYTF. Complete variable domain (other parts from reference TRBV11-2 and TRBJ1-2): EAGVAQSPRYKIIEKRQSVAFWCNPISGHATLYWYQQILGQGPKLLIQFQNNGVVDDSQLPKDRFSAERLKGVDSTLKIQPAKLEDSAVYLCASSQVGLYDYGYTFGSGTRLTVV.

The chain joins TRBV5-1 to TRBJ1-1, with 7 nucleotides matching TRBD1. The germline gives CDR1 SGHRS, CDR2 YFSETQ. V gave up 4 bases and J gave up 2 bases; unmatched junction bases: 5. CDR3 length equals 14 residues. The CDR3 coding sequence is TGCGCCAGCAGCGGGGGACAGCTTAACACTGAAGCTTTCTTT. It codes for CASSGGQLNTEAFF.

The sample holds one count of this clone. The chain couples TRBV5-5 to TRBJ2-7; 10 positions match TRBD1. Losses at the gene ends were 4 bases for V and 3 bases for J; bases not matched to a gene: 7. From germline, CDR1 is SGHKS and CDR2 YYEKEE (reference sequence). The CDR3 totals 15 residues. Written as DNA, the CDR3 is TGTGCCAGCAGCGGGGGACAGGGGATTTACTACGAGCAGTACTTC. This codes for CASSGGQGIYYEQYF.